This is a list of T cell receptor beta chains from one sample in a study of blood T cell repertoires in COVID-19. TCRdb's copy holds only in-frame clones and misses some; the assay was immunoSEQ multiplex PCR. The sample yields approximately 26,000 clones, about 91% seen once. Material: peripheral blood. These receptors came from a human donor with acute or convalescent COVID-19. The donor label of this sample is uncertain. The CDR3 runs from the conserved cysteine through the conserved F or W. The D gene is left open where the match is weak. The listing skips clone size in some rows; elsewhere it reads once, few, many or a size class.

V gene,D gene,clone size,J gene,CDR3 DNA,CDR3 protein
TRBV15,TRBD2,once,TRBJ2-5,TGTGCCACCAGCAATCCCTCGGCCAGGACTAGACGGCAAGAGACCCAGTACTTC,CATSNPSARTRRQETQYF
TRBV28,NA,NA,TRBJ2-6,TGTGCCAGCAGGCAGGGATTATCTGGGGCCAACGTCCTGACTTTC,CASRQGLSGANVLTF
TRBV27,NA,NA,TRBJ1-1,TGTGCCAGCAGTTTATCGGGGCCCGCTTTGGGCACTGAAGCTTTCTTT,CASSLSGPALGTEAFF
TRBV5-1,NA,NA,TRBJ1-1,TGCGCCAGCAGCTACGGGACACTGGGCACTGAAGCTTTCTTT,CASSYGTLGTEAFF
TRBV5-1,NA,NA,TRBJ1-1,TGCGCCAGCAGCGCCCTCCTAGGCACTGAAGCTTTCTTT,CASSALLGTEAFF
TRBV9,NA,NA,TRBJ2-1,TGTGCCAGCAGCGTCGGGACTAATGAGCAGTTCTTC,CASSVGTNEQFF
TRBV21-1,NA,NA,TRBJ2-5,TGTGCCAGCACCCCGCGGGGGGGGGCAGAGACCCAGTACTTC,CASTPRGGAETQYF
TRBV24-1,NA,once,TRBJ1-5,TGTGCCACCAGTGACCACCGGGACAATTCGGGCAATCAGCCCCAGCATTTT,CATSDHRDNSGNQPQHF
TRBV18,TRBD2,NA,TRBJ2-1,TGTGCCAGCTCAACTAGCGGGAGACGCAACAATGAGCAGTTCTTC,CASSTSGRRNNEQFF
TRBV7-8,TRBD1,NA,TRBJ2-5,TGTGCCAGCAGCTCGGGGGACAGGGGGTACCAAGAGACCCAGTACTTC,CASSSGDRGYQETQYF
TRBV5-6,NA,NA,TRBJ1-5,TGTGCCAGCAGCCAATCCCTCGGGACATCAGACAATCAGCCCCAGCATTTT,CASSQSLGTSDNQPQHF
TRBV10-3,TRBD1,few,TRBJ1-5,TGTGCCATCAGTGAGTCTACTGCGACAGGGATCCGAGAGGCCCAGCATTTT,CAISESTATGIREAQHF
TRBV2,TRBD1,NA,TRBJ1-2,TGTGCCAGCAGCCAGATCCAGGGGGGCGGCTACACCTTC,CASSQIQGGGYTF
TRBV19,NA,NA,TRBJ1-5,TGTGCCAGTAGTCCAGGGAGGGGGAGCAATCAGCCCCAGCATTTT,CASSPGRGSNQPQHF
TRBV5-1,TRBD2,NA,TRBJ2-7,TGCGCCAGCAGCTTGGGGACTAGCGGGGGCCACGAGCAGTACTTC,CASSLGTSGGHEQYF
TRBV5-6,NA,many,TRBJ1-5,TGTGCCAGCAGCTTGCAGGGGATCAATCAGCCCCAGCATTTT,CASSLQGINQPQHF
TRBV14,TRBD2,NA,TRBJ2-1,TGTGCCAGCAGCCAAGAGGCCGGGGGGTTCTACAATGAGCAGTTCTTC,CASSQEAGGFYNEQFF
TRBV6-5,TRBD2,NA,TRBJ2-5,TGTGCCAGCAGTCGGGGAGGCGGGAGGGAAGAGACCCAGTACTTC,CASSRGGGREETQYF
TRBV4-1,NA,NA,TRBJ1-4,TGCGCCAGCAGCACACTCCAACGGAAAGACGGAGGTGAAAAACTGTTTTTT,CASSTLQRKDGGEKLFF
TRBV11-2,NA,NA,TRBJ2-5,TGTGCCAGCAGCCTGCGGTTGCAAGAGACCCAGTACTTC,CASSLRLQETQYF
TRBV7-2,TRBD1,once,TRBJ1-6,TGTGCCAGCAGCTTGGGACAGCCGAATAATTCACCCCTCCACTTT,CASSLGQPNNSPLHF
TRBV9,TRBD1,once,TRBJ1-1,TGTGCCAGCAGCCCTCGTCCCGGGACAGGGATCACTGAAGCTTTCTTT,CASSPRPGTGITEAFF
TRBV2,NA,NA,TRBJ2-3,TGTGCCAGCAGTCCAAGCGATGCGGGGATCACAGATACGCAGTATTTT,CASSPSDAGITDTQYF
TRBV3-1/TRBV3-2,NA,NA,TRBJ2-7,TGTGCCAGCAGCCAAGATTCGGGTTCCGAGCAGTACTTC,CASSQDSGSEQYF
TRBV15,NA,NA,TRBJ1-3,TGTGCCACCAGCGCAGAGGGTGCGGAAAGAAACACCATATATTTT,CATSAEGAERNTIYF
TRBV7-2,NA,NA,TRBJ2-2,TGTGCCAGCAGCTTAGTCTATGGCACCGGGGAGCTGTTTTTT,CASSLVYGTGELFF
TRBV18,NA,NA,TRBJ2-2,TGTGCCAGCTCACAAGGACACAACACCGGGGAGCTGTTTTTT,CASSQGHNTGELFF
TRBV11-3,TRBD2,once,TRBJ2-1,TGTGCCAGCAGCTTAGATAGTCGGCTAGCGGGATACAATGAGCAGTTCTTC,CASSLDSRLAGYNEQFF
TRBV10-3,TRBD2,NA,TRBJ2-1,TGTGCCACTGGAGGGAGCGGGGGGAACAATGAGCAGTTCTTC,CATGGSGGNNEQFF
TRBV5-1,NA,NA,TRBJ2-3,TGCGCCAGCAGCTCGGTTCGGGCAGATACGCAGTATTTT,CASSSVRADTQYF
TRBV20-1,NA,NA,TRBJ1-2,TGCAGTACACAGGAGAACTATGGCTACACCTTC,CSTQENYGYTF
TRBV7-2,TRBD2,NA,TRBJ2-1,TGTGCCAGCAGCTTAGAGGGCGGGACTAGCGCCCCCCTGTTCTTC,CASSLEGGTSAPLFF
TRBV28,TRBD2,NA,TRBJ2-1,TGTGCCAGCAGTGACCCAGCGGGGGGCTACAATGAGCAGTTCTTC,CASSDPAGGYNEQFF
TRBV19,TRBD1,NA,TRBJ1-5,TGTGCCAGTAGTCTGGGGACAGGGGCACAGCCCCAGCATTTT,CASSLGTGAQPQHF
TRBV19,TRBD1,NA,TRBJ1-5,TGTGCCAGTAGTGACCCTACAGGGGCGGCCCAGCATTTT,CASSDPTGAAQHF
TRBV6-1,NA,NA,TRBJ1-5,TGTGCCAGCAGTGAAGAGGTGGGGACATTTAGCAATCAGCCCCAGCATTTT,CASSEEVGTFSNQPQHF
TRBV3-1/TRBV3-2,NA,NA,TRBJ2-1,TGTGCCAGCAGCCAAGGACTTTACAATGAGCAGTTCTTC,CASSQGLYNEQFF
TRBV5-8,NA,NA,TRBJ1-4,TGTGCCAGCAGGACAAGACAGGCAACTAATGAAAAACTGTTTTTT,CASRTRQATNEKLFF
TRBV10-3,NA,NA,TRBJ1-1,TGTGCCATCAGTCCCGGCGAACAGGGCCACGCTTTCTTT,CAISPGEQGHAFF
TRBV6-5,NA,NA,TRBJ2-5,TGTGCCAGCAGTTATGGGACACCGCAAGAGACCCAGTACTTC,CASSYGTPQETQYF
TRBV11-3,TRBD1,few,TRBJ2-7,TGTGCCAGCAGCTTGCGGGGGACAGGGGGCAACGAGCAGTACTTC,CASSLRGTGGNEQYF
TRBV13,TRBD1,NA,TRBJ1-6,TGTGCCAGCAGCTTTTCCGGGACAGCCTATAATTCACCCCTCCACTTT,CASSFSGTAYNSPLHF
TRBV10-3,TRBD1,NA,TRBJ2-7,TGTGCCATCAGTGATCCCACCGGGACAGGGCTCCACGAGCAGTACTTC,CAISDPTGTGLHEQYF